This TCR beta chain was sequenced in a study of spatial heterogeneity in lung cancer (dated by TCRdb to about 2019). In terms of the full investigation: More beta-chain than alpha-chain transcripts were consistently detected, likely reflecting higher beta-chain transcript abundance. In the raw uncorrected reads, each unique combination of TCR and UMI appeared more than ten times on average. The study quantitatively compared TCR alpha and beta repertoires across multiple tumor regions, matched nontumor lung and blood in non-small cell lung cancer. The study linked features of the TCR repertoire to counts of nonsynonymous mutations, which were determined by whole-exome sequencing of tumor tissue. Both alpha and beta chains were TCR-sequenced in samples taken at surgery, namely 220 tumor regions, more than 62 matched nontumor lung samples and 55 to 60 PBMC samples. Results and caveats for the whole study, not just this receptor: Additional single-cell paired TCR alpha and beta sequencing was considered necessary to confirm, at a functional level, the hypothesis that regional TCRs recognize regional mutations. Ubiquitous expanded tumor TCRs were found in blood more often at tumor resection than at routine follow-up.

The label giving this sample's time point can be read as: sample taken at primary tumor resection. Without any cell sorting, TCR sequencing was performed on whole RNA extracted either from tumor and nontumor lung tissue or from cryopreserved PBMC samples. Donors were 70 or so patients with early-stage, untreated non-small cell lung cancer from the lung TRACERx cohort. Only patients with enough RNA available from two or more tumor regions were chosen for TCR sequencing. The library was made by 5' RACE. The instrument was a NextSeq 500. To allow correction of PCR and sequencing errors, the TCR library protocol tagged every TCR cDNA molecule with a unique molecular identifier. On the study's bioinformatics: Decombinator tools were used for TCR identification, UMI-based error correction and CDR3 extraction. Expanded TCRs were defined as those above a frequency of 2 per 1,000, corresponding to the top 1% of the tumor frequency distribution. Renyi diversity was computed with the R vegan package after each repertoire had been subsampled 100 times to 5,000 TCRs. CDR3 similarity networks were constructed using string-kernel similarity of amino acid triplets, with links drawn between CDR3s whose pairwise similarity was above 0.82. Starting from the raw public reads, TCRdb applied fastp trimming at Q25, assembled clones with MiXCR and retained in-frame beta chains. All rows with the same CDR3 protein become a single entry with the most common DNA and genes. None of the V and J calls come from the authors' own analysis; TCRdb made them. The sample table records around 7,000 distinct CDR3 sequences; under 9% of these occur just once. The top ten constitute roughly 73% of the sample.

In this sample, this clonotype turned up many times. It lacks a known antigen. Nothing much larger sits one base from this clone, and base qualities are not available. Being off target in a library aimed at alpha chains, this beta chain has a size of little meaning. Reading the germline V gene gives CDR1 SNHLY and CDR2 FYNNEI. The CDR3 covers 17 residues, taking in both the cysteine and the phenylalanine. CDR3 DNA only is kept here, 51 bases in frame from base 1. V is pruned by 3 bases and J by 2 bases, leaving 9 bases of the junction without a gene match. This chain is built from TRBV2 and TRBJ2-5, with TRBD2 matching 10 junction bases. The TCR was taken from a male donor with early-stage non-small cell lung cancer. The sequences come from PBMCs, collected at surgery. The bases are TGTGCCAGCAGTGAGGGGGGGACTAGCGCCATGCAAGAGACCCAGTACTTC. Its product reads: CASSEGGTSAMQETQYF.